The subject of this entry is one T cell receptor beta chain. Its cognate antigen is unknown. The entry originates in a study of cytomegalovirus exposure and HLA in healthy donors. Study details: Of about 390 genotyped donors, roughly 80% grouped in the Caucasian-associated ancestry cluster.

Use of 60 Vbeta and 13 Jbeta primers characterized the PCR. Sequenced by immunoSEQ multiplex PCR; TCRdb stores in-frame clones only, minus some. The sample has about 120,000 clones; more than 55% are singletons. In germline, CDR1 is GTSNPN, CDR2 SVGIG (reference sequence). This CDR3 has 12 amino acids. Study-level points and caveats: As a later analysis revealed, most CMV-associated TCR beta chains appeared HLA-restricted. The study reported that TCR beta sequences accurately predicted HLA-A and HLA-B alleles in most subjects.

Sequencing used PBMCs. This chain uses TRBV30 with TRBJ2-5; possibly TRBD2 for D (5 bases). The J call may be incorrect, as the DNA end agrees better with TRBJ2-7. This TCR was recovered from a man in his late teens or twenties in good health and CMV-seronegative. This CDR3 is CAWSSNSYEQYF. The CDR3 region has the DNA TGTGCCTGGTCTAGCAACTCCTACGAGCAGTACTTC.